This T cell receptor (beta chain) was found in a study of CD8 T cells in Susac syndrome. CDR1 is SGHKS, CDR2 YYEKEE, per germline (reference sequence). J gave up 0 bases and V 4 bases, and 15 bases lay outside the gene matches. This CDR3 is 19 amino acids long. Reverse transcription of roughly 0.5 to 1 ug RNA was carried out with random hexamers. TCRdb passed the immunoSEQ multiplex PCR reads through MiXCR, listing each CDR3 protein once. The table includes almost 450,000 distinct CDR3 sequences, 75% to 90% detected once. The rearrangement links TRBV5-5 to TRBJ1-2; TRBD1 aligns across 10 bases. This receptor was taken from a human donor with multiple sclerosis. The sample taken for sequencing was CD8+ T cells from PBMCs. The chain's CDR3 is CASSPPEWDRGYTNYGYTF. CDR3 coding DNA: TGTGCCAGCAGCCCTCCCGAGTGGGACAGGGGTTATACTAACTATGGCTACACCTTC.